This T cell receptor beta chain was obtained from a study of early T cells in non-severe SARS-CoV-2 infection. Across the study: Sequencing used unsorted whole-blood bulk RNA, so chains lack pairing.

The study, taken as a whole, reports: Matching results from VDJdb favored anti-spike CD8 responses, leaving private and CD4 specificities undetected.

This clonotype was picked up many times. Its antigen remains unidentified. Separate cDNA molecules each had unique molecular identifiers attached to them. TCRdb itself ran the 5' RACE reads through MiXCR, one entry per CDR3 protein. The sample has approximately 56,000 distinct CDR3 sequences; 10% to 13% are singletons. V lost 5 bases and J lost 3, with 22 bases in between. This CDR3 is 17 amino acids long. The source material was whole blood. The genes are TRBV12-3 or TRBV12-4 and TRBJ1-2; no clear D gene. The clonotype originates from an adult who was a healthcare worker with PCR-confirmed SARS-CoV-2 infection or an uninfected control (not recorded which). The DNA for the CDR3 is TGTGCCAGCAGTCCCAGCCACGGGCAGGCTCTAGACTATGGCTACACCTTC. It encodes CASSPSHGQALDYGYTF.